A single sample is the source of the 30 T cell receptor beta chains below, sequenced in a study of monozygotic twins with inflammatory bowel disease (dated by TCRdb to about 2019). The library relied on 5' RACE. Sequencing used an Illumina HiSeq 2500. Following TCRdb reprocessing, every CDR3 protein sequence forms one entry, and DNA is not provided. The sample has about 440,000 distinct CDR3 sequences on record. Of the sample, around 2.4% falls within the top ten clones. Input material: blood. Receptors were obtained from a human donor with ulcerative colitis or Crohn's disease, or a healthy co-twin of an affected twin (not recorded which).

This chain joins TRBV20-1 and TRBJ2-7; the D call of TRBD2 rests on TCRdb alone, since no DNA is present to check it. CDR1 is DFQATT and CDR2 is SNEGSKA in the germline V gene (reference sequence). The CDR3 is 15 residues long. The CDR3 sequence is CSASPWASGTYEQYF.

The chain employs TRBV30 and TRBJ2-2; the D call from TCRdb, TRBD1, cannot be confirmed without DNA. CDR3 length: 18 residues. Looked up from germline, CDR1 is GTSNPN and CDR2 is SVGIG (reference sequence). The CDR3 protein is CAWMGVYTRTQNTGELFF.

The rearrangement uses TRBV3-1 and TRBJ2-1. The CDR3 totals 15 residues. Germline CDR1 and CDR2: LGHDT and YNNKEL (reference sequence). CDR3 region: CASSPQGRSYNEQFF.

CDR3 region: CASSLILQTDTQYF. V is TRBV12-3 or TRBV12-4 and J is TRBJ2-3. The CDR3 spans 14 residues.

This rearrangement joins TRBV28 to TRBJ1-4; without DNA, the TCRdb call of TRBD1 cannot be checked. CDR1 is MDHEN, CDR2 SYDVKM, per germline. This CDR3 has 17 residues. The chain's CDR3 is CASSSPRYQATNEKLFF.

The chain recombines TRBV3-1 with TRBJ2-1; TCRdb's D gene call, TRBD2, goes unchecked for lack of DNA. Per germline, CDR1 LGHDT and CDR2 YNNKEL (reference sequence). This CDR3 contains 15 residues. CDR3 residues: CASSQVDSGRGQQFF.

The CDR3 is CASSLPPGALETQYF. This rearrangement joins TRBV7-2 to TRBJ2-5; the TCRdb call, TRBD1, lacks DNA for checking. Germline values: CDR1 SGHTA, CDR2 FQGNSA. This CDR3 region has 15 residues.

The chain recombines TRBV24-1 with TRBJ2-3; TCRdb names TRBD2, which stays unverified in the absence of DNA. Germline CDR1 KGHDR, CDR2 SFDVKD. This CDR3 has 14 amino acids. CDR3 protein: CATKAGLVTDTQYF.

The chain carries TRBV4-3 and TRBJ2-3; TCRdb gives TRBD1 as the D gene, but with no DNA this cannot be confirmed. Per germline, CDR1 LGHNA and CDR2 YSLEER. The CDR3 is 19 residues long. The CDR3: CASSQLGQGQWASTDTQYF.

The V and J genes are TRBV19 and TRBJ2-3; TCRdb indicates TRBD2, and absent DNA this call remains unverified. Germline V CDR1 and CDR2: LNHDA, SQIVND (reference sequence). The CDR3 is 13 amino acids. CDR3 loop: CASSPRLADTQYF.

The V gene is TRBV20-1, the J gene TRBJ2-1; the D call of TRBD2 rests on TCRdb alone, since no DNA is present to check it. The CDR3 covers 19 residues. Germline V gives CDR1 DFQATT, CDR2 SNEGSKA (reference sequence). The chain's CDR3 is CSARDLTSGGPSTIDEQFF.

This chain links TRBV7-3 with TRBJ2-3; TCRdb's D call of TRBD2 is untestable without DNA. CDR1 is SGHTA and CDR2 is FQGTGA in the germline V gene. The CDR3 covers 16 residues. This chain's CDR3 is CASSIGTSGRTDTQYF.

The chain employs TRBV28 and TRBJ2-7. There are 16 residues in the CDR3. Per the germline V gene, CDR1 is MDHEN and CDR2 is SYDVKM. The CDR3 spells CASSLRHWRGSYEQYF.

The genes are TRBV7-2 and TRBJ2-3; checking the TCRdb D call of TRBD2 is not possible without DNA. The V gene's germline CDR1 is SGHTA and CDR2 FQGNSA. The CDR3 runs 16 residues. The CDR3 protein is CASSLNGPTLGGTRYF.

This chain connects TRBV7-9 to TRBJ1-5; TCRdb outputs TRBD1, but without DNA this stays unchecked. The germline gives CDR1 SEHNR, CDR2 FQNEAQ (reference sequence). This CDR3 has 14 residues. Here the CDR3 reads CASSLGGGREPQHF.

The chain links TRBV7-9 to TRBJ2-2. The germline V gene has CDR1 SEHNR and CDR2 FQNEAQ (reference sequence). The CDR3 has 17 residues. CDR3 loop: CASSSWVAETNTGELFF.

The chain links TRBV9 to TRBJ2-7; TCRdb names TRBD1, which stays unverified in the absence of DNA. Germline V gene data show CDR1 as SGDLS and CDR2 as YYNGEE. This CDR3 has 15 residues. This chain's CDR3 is CASSVEGGAIHEQYF. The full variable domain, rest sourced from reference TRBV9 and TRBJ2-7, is DSGVTQTPKHLITATGQRVTLRCSPRSGDLSVYWYQQSLDQGLQFLIQYYNGEERAKGNILERFSAQQFPDLHSELNLSSLELGDSALYFCASSVEGGAIHEQYFGPGTRLTVT.

CDR3 protein: CASSSAAGSTDTQYF. V is TRBV6-2 or TRBV6-3 and J is TRBJ2-3; the D gene TCRdb calls, TRBD2, cannot be checked with no DNA. The CDR3 consists of 15 residues. Germline lookup yields CDR1 MNHEY and CDR2 SVGEGT.

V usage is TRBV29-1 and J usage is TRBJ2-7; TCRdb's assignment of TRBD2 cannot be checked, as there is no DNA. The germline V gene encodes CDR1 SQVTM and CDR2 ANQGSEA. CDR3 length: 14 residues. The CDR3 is CSVLVLTSGSEQYF.

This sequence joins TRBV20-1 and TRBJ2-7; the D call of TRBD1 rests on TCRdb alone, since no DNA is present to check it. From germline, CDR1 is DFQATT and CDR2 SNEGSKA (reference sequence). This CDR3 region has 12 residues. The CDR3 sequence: CSARTLGEEQYF.

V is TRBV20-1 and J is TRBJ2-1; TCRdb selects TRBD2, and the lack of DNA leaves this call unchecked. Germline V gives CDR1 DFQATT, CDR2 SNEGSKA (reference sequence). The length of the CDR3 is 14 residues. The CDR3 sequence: CSVGTSGAYNEQFF.

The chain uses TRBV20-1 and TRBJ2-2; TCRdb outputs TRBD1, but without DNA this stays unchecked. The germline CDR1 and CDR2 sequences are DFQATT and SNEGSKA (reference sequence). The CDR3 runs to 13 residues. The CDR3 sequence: CSAPGENTGELFF.

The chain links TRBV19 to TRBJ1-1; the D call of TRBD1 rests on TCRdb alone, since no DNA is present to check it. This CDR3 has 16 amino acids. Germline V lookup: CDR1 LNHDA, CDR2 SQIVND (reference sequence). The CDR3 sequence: CASSFSTGLRNTEAFF.

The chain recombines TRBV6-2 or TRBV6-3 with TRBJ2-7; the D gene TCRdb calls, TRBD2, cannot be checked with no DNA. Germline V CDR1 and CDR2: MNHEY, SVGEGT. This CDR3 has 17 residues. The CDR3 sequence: CASSYGSNGRVTYEQYF.

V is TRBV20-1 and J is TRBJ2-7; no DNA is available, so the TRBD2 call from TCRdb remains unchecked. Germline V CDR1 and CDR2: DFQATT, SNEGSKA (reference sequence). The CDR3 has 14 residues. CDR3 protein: CSAMKLAGAGEQYF.

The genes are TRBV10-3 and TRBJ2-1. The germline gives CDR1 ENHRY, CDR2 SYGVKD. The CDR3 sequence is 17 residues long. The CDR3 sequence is CAISEVGLRGSYNEQFF.

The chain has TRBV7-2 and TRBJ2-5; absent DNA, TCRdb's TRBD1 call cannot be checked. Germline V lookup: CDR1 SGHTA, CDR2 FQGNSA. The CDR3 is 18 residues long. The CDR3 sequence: CASSLARQGGPGRETQYF. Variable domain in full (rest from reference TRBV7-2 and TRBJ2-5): GAGVSQSPSNKVTEKGKDVELRCDPISGHTALYWYRQSLGQGLEFLIYFQGNSAPDKSGLPSDRFSAERTGGSVSTLTIQRTQQEDSAVYLCASSLARQGGPGRETQYFGPGTRLLVL.

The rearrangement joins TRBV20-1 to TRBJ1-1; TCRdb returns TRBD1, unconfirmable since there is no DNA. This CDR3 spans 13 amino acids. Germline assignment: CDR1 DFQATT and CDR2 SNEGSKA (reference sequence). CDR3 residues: CSARDRARPEAFF.

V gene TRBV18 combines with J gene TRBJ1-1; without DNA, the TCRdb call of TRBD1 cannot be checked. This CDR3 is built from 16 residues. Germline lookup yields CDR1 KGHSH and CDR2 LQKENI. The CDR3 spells CASSLLPGQENTEAFF.

The chain's CDR3 is CASSYRGRIQETQYF. V usage is TRBV28 and J usage is TRBJ2-5; with no DNA, the TCRdb D assignment of TRBD1 cannot be verified. This CDR3 comprises 15 residues. Germline V gives CDR1 MDHEN, CDR2 SYDVKM. The entire variable domain, with the rest obtained from reference TRBV28 and TRBJ2-5, is as follows: DVKVTQSSRYLVKRTGEKVFLECVQDMDHENMFWYRQDPGLGLRLIYFSYDVKMKEKGDIPEGYSVSREKKERFSLILESASTNQTSMYLCASSYRGRIQETQYFGPGTRLLVL.